Listed below are T cell receptor beta chains from one sample, sequenced in a study of T cell changes during pregnancy in multiple sclerosis. Sequenced by immunoSEQ multiplex PCR; TCRdb stores in-frame clones only, minus some. Of under 50,000 clones detected, 70% to 90% appear once; the ten largest clones hold approximately 4.5%. This specimen consisted of CD8+ T cells from peripheral blood mononuclear cells, obtained in the first trimester of pregnancy. Source of these receptors: a female donor with multiple sclerosis, enrolled in a pregnancy study. Both conserved end residues are part of each CDR3. Each record gives: D gene, V gene, J gene, clone size, CDR3 DNA, CDR3 protein. D genes are given only for firm matches. Clone size is stated in some rows and not others, as once, few, many or a class when expanded.

D gene: TRBD1; V gene: TRBV5-6; J gene: TRBJ2-7; clone size: -; CDR3 DNA: TGTGCCAGCAGTCCCGGGACAGGGGTGACCTACGAGCAGTACTTC; CDR3 protein: CASSPGTGVTYEQYF
D gene: TRBD1; V gene: TRBV15; J gene: TRBJ1-5; clone size: -; CDR3 DNA: TGTGCCACCAGCACCCGGGACAGGGGGAGTTGGCAGCCCCAGCATTTT; CDR3 protein: CATSTRDRGSWQPQHF
D gene: TRBD2; V gene: TRBV19; J gene: TRBJ2-7; clone size: -; CDR3 DNA: TGTGCCAGTAGTTGGACTAGCGCAGATTACGAGCAGTACTTC; CDR3 protein: CASSWTSADYEQYF
D gene: -; V gene: TRBV27; J gene: TRBJ1-5; clone size: -; CDR3 DNA: TGTGCCAGCGGGGACAAACTTCATCAGCCCCAGCATTTT; CDR3 protein: CASGDKLHQPQHF
D gene: TRBD1; V gene: TRBV7-7; J gene: TRBJ2-7; clone size: -; CDR3 DNA: TGTGCCAGCAGCACTACCGGGACAGGGCTGGAGCAGTACTTC; CDR3 protein: CASSTTGTGLEQYF
D gene: TRBD2; V gene: TRBV5-6; J gene: TRBJ2-7; clone size: -; CDR3 DNA: TGTGCCAGCAGCCCTAGCCAGGGCGGGGGGCAGGACGAGCAGTACTTC; CDR3 protein: CASSPSQGGGQDEQYF
D gene: -; V gene: TRBV7-8; J gene: TRBJ2-5; clone size: -; CDR3 DNA: TGTGCCAGCAGCTTAGAGGGTGGCAGGGGAAGGCAAGAGACCCAGTACTTC; CDR3 protein: CASSLEGGRGRQETQYF
D gene: -; V gene: TRBV4-2; J gene: TRBJ2-5; clone size: -; CDR3 DNA: TGTGCCAGCAGCCAGGAACTAGCTACGGAGACCCAGTACTTC; CDR3 protein: CASSQELATETQYF
D gene: TRBD1; V gene: TRBV19; J gene: TRBJ1-2; clone size: -; CDR3 DNA: TGTGCCAGCCGTCCAGGACAGGGAATCTATGGCTACACCTTC; CDR3 protein: CASRPGQGIYGYTF
D gene: TRBD1; V gene: TRBV30; J gene: TRBJ1-2; clone size: -; CDR3 DNA: TGTGCCTGGAGGGGGACAGGGGAGAACTATGGCTACACCTTC; CDR3 protein: CAWRGTGENYGYTF
D gene: TRBD1; V gene: TRBV9; J gene: TRBJ1-1; clone size: -; CDR3 DNA: TGTGCCAGCAGTGGGACAGGCTTCATGAACACTGAAGCTTTCTTT; CDR3 protein: CASSGTGFMNTEAFF
D gene: TRBD2; V gene: TRBV19; J gene: TRBJ2-3; clone size: -; CDR3 DNA: TGTGCCAGTAGTCCTAGCGGGTACAGAGATACGCAGTATTTT; CDR3 protein: CASSPSGYRDTQYF
D gene: -; V gene: TRBV7-9; J gene: TRBJ1-1; clone size: -; CDR3 DNA: TGTGCCAGCAGCTTAGTCAGGAACACTGAAGCTTTCTTT; CDR3 protein: CASSLVRNTEAFF
D gene: TRBD1; V gene: TRBV5-1; J gene: TRBJ1-5; clone size: -; CDR3 DNA: TGCGCCAGCAGCATGGCGGCCCCGGGACAGGGGGCGTTCGGCAATCAGCCCCAGCATTTT; CDR3 protein: CASSMAAPGQGAFGNQPQHF
D gene: TRBD1; V gene: TRBV29-1; J gene: TRBJ2-7; clone size: once; CDR3 DNA: TGCAGCGTTGAAGGGGGACAGGTAAACGAGCAGTACTTC; CDR3 protein: CSVEGGQVNEQYF
D gene: -; V gene: TRBV15; J gene: TRBJ2-7; clone size: -; CDR3 DNA: TGTGCCACCAGCAGAGGACGAGGCTACGAGCAGTACTTC; CDR3 protein: CATSRGRGYEQYF
D gene: -; V gene: TRBV9; J gene: TRBJ1-2; clone size: -; CDR3 DNA: TGTGCCAGCAGCCCCCTGTTACTGGGGCAGGGCGGAGGCTACACCTTC; CDR3 protein: CASSPLLLGQGGGYTF
D gene: TRBD1; V gene: TRBV13; J gene: TRBJ2-7; clone size: -; CDR3 DNA: TGTGCCAGCAGCTCCCCGCGGACAGGGGCCGAGCAGTACTTC; CDR3 protein: CASSSPRTGAEQYF
D gene: -; V gene: TRBV2; J gene: TRBJ1-6; clone size: -; CDR3 DNA: TGTGCCAGCCACAGGGAATCCCTCACCCTCCACTTT; CDR3 protein: CASHRESLTLHF
D gene: -; V gene: TRBV27; J gene: TRBJ2-7; clone size: -; CDR3 DNA: TGTGCCAGCAGTCCACAACAGGGCGCCTACGAGCAGTACTTC; CDR3 protein: CASSPQQGAYEQYF